The clone carrying this TCR beta chain has just a few counts. Its antigen is as yet unknown. The protocol was immunoSEQ multiplex PCR, while the TCRdb copy is restricted to in-frame clones and leaves out a portion. This sample has over 9,000 clones; 80% to 90% occur once, and the top ten carry more than 25%. Each patient experienced a relapse that followed autologous stem cell transplantation, and brentuximab vedotin exposure varied. Complete response, partial response or progressive disease was recorded as best response. This specimen comes from a study of PD-1 blockade in classical Hodgkin lymphoma. Looking at the study overall: Patients received nivolumab 3 mg/kg intravenously every 2 weeks. Study-wide findings and caveats: Exclusion was the outcome for patients who began nivolumab under 1 year after ASCT. Baseline TCR diversity was reportedly lower in newly diagnosed patients than in healthy donors. It was reported as lower still in relapsed/refractory patients.

The material was peripheral blood mononuclear cells (PBMCs), obtained at baseline. The TCR was taken from a human donor with classical Hodgkin lymphoma.

CDR3 sequence (DNA): TGTGCCAGCACTCAGGGTGGCGGCGCCCAAGAGACCCAGTACTTC. This codes for CASTQGGGAQETQYF. The V and J genes are TRBV9 and TRBJ2-5, with D maybe TRBD1 (5 bases). Germline-derived CDR1 and CDR2 are SGDLS and YYNGEE. The CDR3 is 15 amino acids. Trimming pared 6 bases from V and 1 base from J, leaving 16 bases between.